This passage covers 26 T cell receptor beta chains from one sample sequenced in a study of CD8 T cells in Susac syndrome. A quantity of roughly 0.5 to 1 ug RNA underwent reverse transcription using random hexamers. One entry per CDR3 protein results from TCRdb running MiXCR on the immunoSEQ multiplex PCR reads. The data contain around 200,000 distinct CDR3 sequences, over 90% of them seen just once; the ten biggest clones take up around 0.076%. Sequenced input: CD4+ T cells from PBMCs. Receptors were obtained from a human donor with multiple sclerosis.

The V gene is TRBV30, the J gene TRBJ2-7; TRBD1 agrees at 9 bases. The trim removed 3 bases at V and 2 bases at J, leaving 5 bases unmatched. Germline V CDR1 and CDR2: GTSNPN, SVGIG (reference sequence). This CDR3 has 14 amino acids. CDR3 residues: CAWRGTGRTYEQYF. The CDR3 DNA reads as TGTGCCTGGAGGGGGACAGGGCGGACCTACGAGCAGTACTTC.

J is TRBJ2-7 and V is TRBV7-2; D is unresolved. V gave up 4 bases and J gave up 0 bases, with 7 bases separating them. In germline, CDR1 is SGHTA, CDR2 FQGNSA. This CDR3 has 13 amino acids. CDR3 loop: CASSSQSSYEQYV. CDR3 DNA: TGTGCCAGCAGCTCGCAGAGCTCCTACGAGCAGTACGTC.

This clonotype is a singleton in its sample. The chain joins TRBV29-1 to TRBJ1-1; 7 nucleotides agree with TRBD1. This CDR3 is built from 14 residues. Germline CDR1 is SQVTM and CDR2 is ANQGSEA. Unmatched junction bases numbered 8, after V lost 7 bases and J lost 0 bases. CDR3 bases: TGCAGCGCTAACCTGGGACAGATGAACACTGAAGCTTTCTTT. Amino acid sequence: CSANLGQMNTEAFF.

The V call is TRBV5-6, the J call TRBJ2-2; D is possibly TRBD2 (6 bases). Looked up from germline, CDR1 is SGHDT and CDR2 is YYEEEE. This CDR3 spans 14 amino acids. Trimming stripped 2 bases from V and 6 bases from J, with 11 bases between. CDR3 region: CASSFLSGAGELFF. The CDR3 region has the DNA TGTGCCAGCAGCTTTCTCTCGGGGGCCGGGGAGCTGTTTTTT.

The chain carries TRBV29-1 and TRBJ2-5; perhaps D is TRBD1 or TRBD2 (5 bases each). The germline V gene encodes CDR1 SQVTM and CDR2 ANQGSEA. Trimming stripped 4 bases from V and 5 bases from J, with 11 bases between. The CDR3 loop spans 12 amino acids. CDR3 in DNA: TGCAGCGTTGCCAGGGTAGCGGAGACCCAGTACTTC. Protein sequence: CSVARVAETQYF. Drawing the rest from reference TRBV29-1 and TRBJ2-5, the complete variable domain is SAVISQKPSRDICQRGTSLTIQCQVDSQVTMMFWYRQQPGQSLTLIATANQGSEATYESGFVIDKFPISRPNLTFSTLTVSNMSPEDSSIYLCSVARVAETQYFGPGTRLLVL.

This chain joins TRBV27 and TRBJ2-1; maybe TRBD2 (5 bases). Germline V gene data show CDR1 as MNHEY and CDR2 as SMNVEV (reference sequence). Trimming pared 7 bases from V and 5 bases from J, leaving 15 bases between. This CDR3 is 14 amino acids long. In nucleotides, the CDR3 is TGTGCCAGCACCCCGAGGGTGATCGACAATGAGCAGTTCTTC. This gives the protein CASTPRVIDNEQFF.

The rearrangement uses TRBV7-2 and TRBJ2-6, with no clear D. CDR1 and CDR2 from the germline V gene are SGHTA and FQGNSA. Trimming took off 1 base at V and 0 bases at J, with 4 bases between the two ends. This CDR3 is 15 amino acids long. For the CDR3, the DNA is TGTGCCAGCAGCTTAGGTCACTCTGGGGCCAACGTCCTGACTTTC. It yields the protein CASSLGHSGANVLTF.

This clonotype was counted once. This rearrangement joins TRBV5-1 to TRBJ2-3; 10 nucleotides line up with TRBD2. This CDR3 region has 16 residues. CDR1 and CDR2 from the germline V gene are SGHRS and YFSETQ. V trimming: 4 bases; J trimming: 2 bases; junction bases outside the gene matches: 7. The DNA for the CDR3 is TGCGCCAGCAGCCCGTCTAGCGGGGGTTACACAGATACGCAGTATTTT. This gives the protein CASSPSSGGYTDTQYF.

This clonotype showed up just once. CDR3 nucleotide sequence: TGCAGCGGGGGACTAGCGGGGGCTGTCGTTACGCAGTATTTT. This translates into CSGGLAGAVVTQYF. This chain links TRBV29-1 with TRBJ2-3; 14 bases fit TRBD2. The CDR3 contains 14 residues. CDR1 and CDR2 (germline): SQVTM, ANQGSEA. V lost 7 bases and J lost 8; bases outside the gene matches: 8.

The rearrangement joins TRBV5-1 to TRBJ2-1, with TRBD2 identical over 11 bases. Looked up from germline, CDR1 is SGHRS and CDR2 is YFSETQ. The ends lost 0 bases at V and 8 bases at J; junction bases unmatched: 4. The CDR3 is 15 residues long. CDR3 nucleotides: TGCGCCAGCAGCTTGGTTAGCGGGGGGGTCGATGAGCAGTTCTTC. Its translation: CASSLVSGGVDEQFF.

V and J are TRBV6-4 and TRBJ1-6; perhaps TRBD1 as D (6 bases). The CDR3 runs 15 residues. The germline CDR1 and CDR2 sequences are MRHNA and SNTAGT. V shed 2 bases and J shed 7 bases, with 12 bases lying between them. The CDR3 region is CASSDEGGSNSPLHF. CDR3 in DNA: TGTGCCAGCAGTGACGAAGGGGGTAGCAATTCACCCCTCCACTTT.

This chain connects TRBV7-2 to TRBJ2-4, with TRBD1 matching 8 bases. V trimming: 3 bases; J trimming: 7 bases; junction bases outside the gene matches: 2. Germline V lookup: CDR1 SGHTA, CDR2 FQGNSA. The CDR3 extends over 13 amino acids. CDR3 in DNA: TGTGCCAGCAGCTTGGACAGGGCTAACATTCAGTACTTC. It translates to CASSLDRANIQYF. The full variable domain, in which reference TRBV7-2 and TRBJ2-4 provide the parts outside the CDR3, is GAGVSQSPSNKVTEKGKDVELRCDPISGHTALYWYRQSLGQGLEFLIYFQGNSAPDKSGLPSDRFSAERTGGSVSTLTIQRTQQEDSAVYLCASSLDRANIQYFGAGTRLSVL.

The genes are TRBV6-1 and TRBJ2-5; tentative D call: TRBD1 (5 bases). Germline CDR1 reads MNHNS; CDR2 reads SASEGT. The V end was cut by 6 bases, the J end by 1 base, with 18 bases between. This CDR3 has 16 amino acids. CDR3: CASRPVRRAIQETQYF. In nucleotides, the CDR3 is TGTGCCAGCAGGCCGGTGCGCAGGGCCATCCAAGAGACCCAGTACTTC.

The chain uses TRBV11-1 and TRBJ2-7; no definite D call. CDR1 and CDR2 (germline): SGHAT, FQDESV (reference sequence). The V and J ends lost 1 base and 4 bases respectively, with 11 bases between them. This CDR3 region has 14 residues. CDR3 sequence (DNA): TGTGCCAGCAGCTTAGGTCCCCTGGATTACGAGCAGTACGTC. Encoded protein: CASSLGPLDYEQYV.

The rearrangement joins TRBV9 to TRBJ2-2, with D uncertain. This CDR3 spans 15 amino acids. V lost 0 bases to trimming and J lost 5 bases, with 11 bases between them. CDR1 is SGDLS, CDR2 YYNGEE, per germline. CDR3 in amino acids: CASSVGASITGELFF. CDR3 sequence (DNA): TGTGCCAGCAGCGTAGGAGCGTCCATTACCGGGGAGCTGTTTTTT.

This clonotype was recorded once. The chain carries TRBV15 and TRBJ2-7, with D possibly being TRBD2 (7 bases). The CDR3 totals 14 residues. Deletions cut 0 bases from V and 6 bases from J, with 12 bases between. Germline assignment: CDR1 LNHNV and CDR2 YYDKDF (reference sequence). DNA of the CDR3: TGTGCCACCAGCAGAGATAGGGGGGGCGGCGAGCAGTACGTC. This codes for CATSRDRGGGEQYV.

The chain carries TRBV3-1 and TRBJ2-7, with a possible D match to TRBD2 (6 bases). CDR3 size: 14 residues. V was clipped by 0 bases and J by 4 bases, with 10 bases between them. Germline loops: CDR1 LGHDT, CDR2 YNNKEL (reference sequence). As DNA, the CDR3 is TGTGCCAGCAGCCAAGACACTGGGGGGTACGAGCAGTACTTC. Translation: CASSQDTGGYEQYF.

The chain combines TRBV4-2 with TRBJ2-7; 7 nucleotides line up with TRBD2. Germline loops: CDR1 LGHNA, CDR2 YNFKEQ. CDR3 length: 15 residues. J was trimmed by 2 bases and V by 0 bases; bases with no gene match: 4. This chain's CDR3 is CASSQEGGSAYEQYF. In DNA form, the CDR3 reads TGTGCCAGCAGCCAAGAGGGGGGGTCCGCCTACGAGCAGTACTTC.

The rearrangement joins TRBV9 to TRBJ2-1; TRBD2 aligns across 11 bases. The J segment lost 7 bases and the V segment lost 5 bases, leaving 8 bases of the junction unmatched. The length of the CDR3 is 15 residues. Germline V gene data show CDR1 as SGDLS and CDR2 as YYNGEE. CDR3 in amino acids: CASSKRLAGMNEQFF. The CDR3 DNA sequence: TGTGCCAGCAGTAAGCGACTAGCGGGGATGAATGAGCAGTTCTTC.

This clonotype was seen a few times. The CDR3 is CSVGAGGQETQYF. The DNA for the CDR3 is TGCAGCGTTGGAGCGGGGGGACAAGAGACCCAGTACTTC. The chain carries TRBV29-1 and TRBJ2-5; 9 nucleotides line up with TRBD2. The CDR3 is made up of 13 amino acids. Germline CDR1 and CDR2: SQVTM and ANQGSEA. Unmatched junction bases numbered 2, after V lost 4 bases and J lost 2 bases.

The chain carries TRBV29-1 and TRBJ2-1; D is unresolved. In germline, CDR1 is SQVTM, CDR2 ANQGSEA. Trimming shortened V by 4 bases and J by 0 bases, and 10 bases separated the two germline ends. This CDR3 is 14 amino acids long. CDR3 loop: CSVAALSSYNEQFF. In DNA form, the CDR3 reads TGCAGCGTTGCAGCCCTAAGCTCCTACAATGAGCAGTTCTTC.

The genes are TRBV5-1 and TRBJ2-3; no clear D. Germline lookup yields CDR1 SGHRS and CDR2 YFSETQ. The V and J ends lost 1 base and 2 bases respectively, with 11 bases between them. The CDR3 contains 15 residues. DNA for the CDR3: TGCGCCAGCAGCTTGCGAACGACCATCACAGATACGCAGTATTTT. It translates to CASSLRTTITDTQYF.

The chain uses TRBV12-3 or TRBV12-4 and TRBJ1-2; D gene unclear. Trimming pared 7 bases from V and 5 bases from J, leaving 11 bases between. This CDR3 comprises 12 residues. The DNA of the CDR3 is TGTGCCAGCACCCAGCCGGGGTATGGCTACACCTTC. This codes for CASTQPGYGYTF.

The chain recombines TRBV20-1 with TRBJ1-2; D unclear. CDR1 DFQATT and CDR2 SNEGSKA come from the germline V gene (reference sequence). V was trimmed by 4 bases and J by 4 bases, leaving 10 bases between them. This CDR3 has 12 residues. The CDR3 nucleotides read TGCAGTGCTACCGACGACGGCTATGGCTACACCTTC. Protein: CSATDDGYGYTF.

J is TRBJ2-1 and V is TRBV3-1; D call uncertain. Germline assignment: CDR1 LGHDT and CDR2 YNNKEL (reference sequence). The V gene lost 4 bases and the J gene lost 9 bases, with 10 bases spanning the gap. The CDR3 contains 12 residues. CDR3 nucleotides: TGTGCCAGCAGCCTCTTAGCTGCTGAGCAGTTCTTC. This encodes CASSLLAAEQFF.

The gene calls are TRBV30 and TRBJ1-1; D is ambiguous. The CDR3 is 13 amino acids. Germline V gene data show CDR1 as GTSNPN and CDR2 as SVGIG (reference sequence). Trimming left V 8 bases short and J 4 bases short, with 17 bases between. The CDR3 region has the DNA TGTGCCGCAGCCCGTCTACGGGGCACTGAAGCTTTCTTT. This translates into CAAARLRGTEAFF. The full variable domain, with the rest looked up from reference TRBV30 and TRBJ1-1, is SQTIHQWPATLVQPVGSPLSLECTVEGTSNPNLYWYRQAAGRGLQLLFYSVGIGQISSEVPQNLSASRPQDRQFILSSKKLLLSDSGFYLCAAARLRGTEAFFGQGTRLTVV.